The 27 T cell receptor beta chains presented below share a single source sample, sequenced in a study of shared clonotypes between healthy human individuals. The repertoire was sequenced with immunoSEQ multiplex PCR; TCRdb's copy has only in-frame clones and lacks some. The profile shows about 2.4 million clones, approximately 93% of them singletons. The specimen was naive CD4+ T cells from PBMCs. Specified subset: CD45RA+ positively selected. These receptors all stem from a man between 18 and 29 years old in good health. Some clones in this sample may be carry-over from other donors' samples.

Turning to this clone: Other DNA sequences of this sample code for an identical CDR3. J is TRBJ2-7 and V is TRBV7-9; 10 bases map to TRBD1. V lost 3 bases to trimming and J lost 1 base; unmatched junction nucleotides: 3. Germline assignment: CDR1 SEHNR and CDR2 FQNEAQ (reference sequence). The CDR3 is 15 amino acids. DNA for the CDR3: TGTGCCAGCAGCTTGGGGACAGGGGATTCCTACGAGCAGTACTTC. Its protein product is CASSLGTGDSYEQYF.

The V and J genes are TRBV7-2 and TRBJ2-7, with 10 bases fitting TRBD1. CDR3 size: 16 residues. V was clipped by 1 base and J by 3 bases; unmatched bases: 6. Germline V lookup: CDR1 SGHTA, CDR2 FQGNSA. This CDR3 is CASSLGTGGYLYEQYF. The CDR3 DNA reads TGTGCCAGCAGCTTAGGGACAGGGGGATATCTCTACGAGCAGTACTTC.

The V gene is TRBV11-1, the J gene TRBJ1-6; TRBD1 agrees at 8 bases. Germline assignment: CDR1 SGHAT and CDR2 FQDESV (reference sequence). The CDR3 is made up of 15 amino acids. J lost 4 bases, V lost 5 bases, and 4 bases had no gene match. The CDR3 DNA reads as TGTGCCAGCAGCACCGGGACAGGATATAATTCACCCCTCCACTTT. Its translation: CASSTGTGYNSPLHF.

As to this clone: Distinct nucleotide sequences in the sample also encode this CDR3. The J gene is TRBJ1-5, the V gene TRBV20-1; a weak D match, TRBD1 (6 bases). The CDR3 sequence is 11 residues long. Germline lookup yields CDR1 DFQATT and CDR2 SNEGSKA (reference sequence). V was cut by 6 bases and J by 6 bases, with 9 bases left in between. CDR3 DNA sequence: TGCAGTGCAAAAGGGGGTCAGCCCCAGCATTTT. Protein sequence: CSAKGGQPQHF.

The rearrangement links TRBV6-1 to TRBJ1-4, with TRBD1 matching over 7 bases. CDR1 and CDR2 from the germline V gene are MNHNS and SASEGT. The CDR3 extends over 15 amino acids. V lost 4 bases, J lost 8 bases, and 10 bases stayed unmatched. The CDR3 sequence is CASSARGGAGEKLFF. CDR3 coding DNA: TGTGCCAGCAGTGCCAGGGGGGGCGCGGGGGAAAAACTGTTTTTT.

This chain uses TRBV7-2 with TRBJ2-3; no definite D call. Germline CDR1 reads SGHTA; CDR2 reads FQGNSA. The CDR3 is 14 residues long. V was cut by 6 bases and J by 0 bases, with 10 bases left in between. The CDR3 region has the DNA TGTGCCAGCAGTGACTTACCTAGCACAGATACGCAGTATTTT. It encodes CASSDLPSTDTQYF.

The chain uses TRBV7-9 and TRBJ2-5, with 7 bases aligning to TRBD2. The CDR3 loop spans 13 amino acids. The V gene's germline CDR1 is SEHNR and CDR2 FQNEAQ (reference sequence). Trimming at V came to 3 bases and at J to 4 bases, leaving 2 bases not matched to a gene. The CDR3: CASSLRGRETQYF. CDR3 nucleotides: TGTGCCAGCAGCTTGCGGGGGAGAGAGACCCAGTACTTC.

V usage is TRBV7-2 and J usage is TRBJ2-3; 8 bases map to TRBD1. Germline V gene lookup returns CDR1 SGHTA and CDR2 FQGNSA. This CDR3 is 18 amino acids long. Trimming cost V 5 bases and J 4 bases; bases outside gene matches: 17. The CDR3 bases are TGTGCCAGCAGCGAACAACGCCACCAGGGGGCGCCCCCAGATACGCAGTATTTT. Its protein product is CASSEQRHQGAPPDTQYF.

A note on this clone: Other DNA sequences in this sample translate to the same CDR3. The genes are TRBV11-2 and TRBJ2-3, with D tentatively TRBD2 (6 bases). Trimming took off 2 bases at V and 3 bases at J, with 9 bases between the two ends. Germline V gene lookup returns CDR1 SGHAT and CDR2 FQNNGV. The CDR3 loop spans 14 amino acids. CDR3 DNA sequence: TGTGCCAGCAGCTTAACGCGGGGAACAGATACGCAGTATTTT. Its protein is CASSLTRGTDTQYF.

The V gene is TRBV25-1, the J gene TRBJ1-5; the match to TRBD1 covers 9 bases. Germline values: CDR1 MGHDK, CDR2 SYGVNS. There are 14 residues in the CDR3. Trimming at V came to 6 bases and at J to 2 bases, leaving 2 bases not matched to a gene. CDR3 amino acids: CASSRTGGNQPQHF. The CDR3 DNA is TGTGCCAGCAGCAGGACAGGGGGCAATCAGCCCCAGCATTTT.

In this sample, this clone turned up once. V gene TRBV25-1 combines with J gene TRBJ2-5; D remains unclear. Trimming shortened V by 4 bases and J by 4 bases, and 19 bases separated the two germline ends. CDR3 length: 16 amino acids. The germline V gene encodes CDR1 MGHDK and CDR2 SYGVNS. The CDR3 loop reads CASSAPGGPLAETQYF. DNA for the CDR3: TGTGCCAGCAGTGCCCCGGGTGGGCCCCTGGCAGAGACCCAGTACTTC.

V usage is TRBV6-5 and J usage is TRBJ2-5; tentatively, D is TRBD2 (5 bases). The CDR3 extends over 15 amino acids. Germline V CDR1 and CDR2: MNHEY, SVGAGI. The V end was cut by 2 bases, the J end by 1 base, with 11 bases between. The CDR3 nucleotides read TGTGCCAGCAGTTACGCCGCGGGCATCCAAGAGACCCAGTACTTC. The encoded protein is CASSYAAGIQETQYF.

V usage is TRBV18 and J usage is TRBJ2-7; tentative D call: TRBD1 (6 bases). The CDR3 runs to 18 residues. V lost 2 bases and J 3 bases, leaving 23 bases between the germline ends. The V gene's germline CDR1 is KGHSH and CDR2 LQKENI. In DNA form, the CDR3 reads TGTGCCAGCTCACCATCGGCGGTAGTGTCAGGGGTAAGCTACGAGCAGTACTTC. Its protein product is CASSPSAVVSGVSYEQYF.

V gene TRBV9 combines with J gene TRBJ1-3, with D hard to call. The CDR3 length is 16 residues. Germline CDR1 and CDR2: SGDLS and YYNGEE. V was clipped by 1 base and J by 2 bases, with 13 bases between them. CDR3 in amino acids: CASSVLPTNAGNTIYF. The CDR3 DNA reads TGTGCCAGCAGCGTACTGCCGACGAATGCTGGAAACACCATATATTTT. Filled out from reference TRBV9 and TRBJ1-3, the complete variable domain reads DSGVTQTPKHLITATGQRVTLRCSPRSGDLSVYWYQQSLDQGLQFLIQYYNGEERAKGNILERFSAQQFPDLHSELNLSSLELGDSALYFCASSVLPTNAGNTIYFGEGSWLTVV.

This clone appeared a single time. J is TRBJ1-1 and V is TRBV5-1; 7 nucleotides align to TRBD1. The CDR3 totals 15 residues. Unmatched junction bases numbered 5, after V lost 3 bases and J lost 0 bases. CDR1 is SGHRS, CDR2 YFSETQ, per germline. The CDR3 bases are TGCGCCAGCAGCTCCCAGGGACAGTTGAACACTGAAGCTTTCTTT. Protein product: CASSSQGQLNTEAFF. Full variable domain (missing parts from reference TRBV5-1 and TRBJ1-1): KAGVTQTPRYLIKTRGQQVTLSCSPISGHRSVSWYQQTPGQGLQFLFEYFSETQRNKGNFPGRFSGRQFSNSRSEMNVSTLELGDSALYLCASSSQGQLNTEAFFGQGTRLTVV.

The chain employs TRBV28 and TRBJ2-1; D is unresolved. This CDR3 is 13 amino acids long. V was shortened by 6 bases and J by 8 bases, with 14 bases between the two germline ends. In germline, CDR1 is MDHEN, CDR2 SYDVKM. The DNA of the CDR3 is TGTGCCAGCAGCCCGGCGACTGGAGATGAGCAGTTCTTC. Protein sequence: CASSPATGDEQFF.

This sequence joins TRBV5-4 and TRBJ1-2, with D uncertain. The CDR3 runs to 14 residues. V was pared by 4 bases and J by 8 bases, with 18 bases between. Germline V gives CDR1 SGHNT, CDR2 YYREEE (reference sequence). CDR3 DNA: TGTGCCAGCAGCCCCGAAAAGAGTGCGGGGGGCTACACCTTC. It encodes CASSPEKSAGGYTF.

The J gene is TRBJ2-4, the V gene TRBV14; 8 nucleotides line up with TRBD1. Germline V gives CDR1 SGHDN, CDR2 FVKESK. The CDR3 extends over 21 amino acids. The V segment lost 5 bases and the J segment 2 bases; nucleotides outside the gene matches: 23. CDR3 sequence reads: CASSARSWQGAHDGTKNIQYF. Written as DNA, the CDR3 is TGTGCCAGCAGCGCAAGATCCTGGCAGGGGGCACACGATGGTACCAAAAACATTCAGTACTTC. The complete variable domain, with remaining parts taken from reference TRBV14 and TRBJ2-4, reads EAGVTQFPSHSVIEKGQTVTLRCDPISGHDNLYWYRRVMGKEIKFLLHFVKESKQDESGMPNNRFLAERTGGTYSTLKVQPAELEDSGVYFCASSARSWQGAHDGTKNIQYFGAGTRLSVL.

The V call is TRBV5-1, the J call TRBJ2-1; 8 positions match TRBD2. J was trimmed by 4 bases and V by 0 bases; bases with no gene match: 9. The CDR3 sequence is 17 residues long. Germline assignment: CDR1 SGHRS and CDR2 YFSETQ. CDR3 in amino acids: CASSLARAGAQYNEQFF. The CDR3 DNA follows: TGCGCCAGCAGCTTGGCCCGAGCGGGAGCACAGTACAATGAGCAGTTCTTC.

The chain joins TRBV2 to TRBJ1-2; D may be TRBD1 (6 bases). CDR3 length equals 14 residues. Germline V gene lookup returns CDR1 SNHLY and CDR2 FYNNEI. V lost 7 bases to trimming and J lost 8 bases, with 20 bases between them. The CDR3: CASIRQQGPGGYTF. In nucleotides, the CDR3 is TGTGCCAGCATCAGACAACAGGGACCCGGCGGCTACACCTTC.

The chain uses TRBV5-4 and TRBJ2-1; 14 positions match TRBD2. V gave up 3 bases and J gave up 5 bases; unmatched junction bases: 7. CDR1 and CDR2 (germline): SGHNT, YYREEE (reference sequence). This CDR3 contains 17 residues. The CDR3 DNA reads TGTGCCAGCAGCTCCCCGACTAGCGGGAGGGCAGACAATGAGCAGTTCTTC. Amino acids: CASSSPTSGRADNEQFF.

Worth noting for this clone: One end of the junction fails to match germline, which may point to a read error. The chain couples TRBV5-1 to TRBJ2-5, with D possibly being TRBD1 (5 bases). Germline V gene data show CDR1 as SGHRS and CDR2 as YFSETQ. CDR3 length: 14 residues. The CDR3 reads CASSFGHTKEAQYF. The CDR3 coding sequence is TGCGCCAGCAGTTTCGGACATACCAAAGAGGCCCAGTACTTC.

The gene calls are TRBV5-6 and TRBJ2-3; 7 nucleotides agree with TRBD1. The V gene end was trimmed by 3 bases and the J gene end by 3 bases; junction bases not matched to a gene: 10. CDR3 length: 16 amino acids. Germline V CDR1 and CDR2: SGHDT, YYEEEE. The CDR3 sequence: CASSWGQLWRTDTQYF. Here the CDR3 DNA reads TGTGCCAGCAGCTGGGGACAGCTGTGGCGAACAGATACGCAGTATTTT.

This clone was found once. This sequence joins TRBV5-1 and TRBJ2-3; D is possibly TRBD1 or TRBD2 (8 bases each). CDR1 is SGHRS and CDR2 is YFSETQ in the germline V gene. The CDR3 contains 15 residues. The ends were cut back, 9 bases at V and 4 bases at J, with 21 bases in the middle. The CDR3 DNA follows: TGCGCCACCTCCCAGGGGGCGGGAGGAGCAGATACGCAGTATTTT. It codes for CATSQGAGGADTQYF.

A remark on this clone: This specimen includes other DNA sequences encoding the same CDR3. The chain uses TRBV7-6 and TRBJ1-1; D uncertain. V dropped 1 base and J dropped 0 bases, with 9 bases sitting between them. This CDR3 is 15 amino acids long. Germline CDR1 reads SGHVS; CDR2 reads FNYEAQ. The CDR3 coding sequence is TGTGCCAGCAGCTTAGTAACCGGAATGAACACTGAAGCTTTCTTT. This codes for CASSLVTGMNTEAFF. The full variable domain, completed using reference TRBV7-6 and TRBJ1-1, is GAGVSQSPRYKVTKRGQDVALRCDPISGHVSLYWYRQALGQGPEFLTYFNYEAQQDKSGLPNDRFSAERPEGSISTLTIQRTEQRDSAMYRCASSLVTGMNTEAFFGQGTRLTVV.

The genes are TRBV7-2 and TRBJ1-2; the D gene is possibly TRBD1 (6 bases). This CDR3 comprises 16 residues. Germline CDR1 SGHTA, CDR2 FQGNSA. V lost 0 bases, J lost 1 base, and 12 bases lay in between. Written as DNA, the CDR3 is TGTGCCAGCAGCTTAGCTCGGACAGACATTAACTATGGCTACACCTTC. This codes for CASSLARTDINYGYTF.

On this clone itself: The same CDR3 is also encoded by other DNA sequences in this sample. V is TRBV5-1 and J is TRBJ1-4; D unclear. The V gene's germline CDR1 is SGHRS and CDR2 YFSETQ. Trimming shortened V by 4 bases and J by 8 bases, and 15 bases separated the two germline ends. The CDR3 sequence is 14 residues long. DNA for the CDR3: TGCGCCAGCAGCCCGGTAGCGGGTAACGAAAAACTGTTTTTT. Protein: CASSPVAGNEKLFF.